This T cell receptor beta chain stems from a study of T cells in localized non-small cell lung cancer (dated by TCRdb to 2019 to 2021). Looking at the study overall: The study examined T cell repertoires in approximately 240 patients with early-stage NSCLC and compared tumors with uninvolved tumor-adjacent lungs. Of the NSCLC patients, roughly 130 were male and around 97 were female, and the mean age was approximately 66 years. All 230 or so NSCLC patients in the cohort were treatment-naive and had localized lung tumors that were resected. Study-level results and caveats: Of the top 100 tumor clones, a median of 57 were detected in paired uninvolved adjacent lung; about 26 were also among that lung's top 100. Since the design was exploratory, TCR variables were selected using unadjusted p-values with no false-discovery rate correction. Because multi-region sequencing of the tumors was not done, intratumor heterogeneity could not be ruled out. Higher blood T cell density associated with longer overall survival, while higher adjacent-lung clonality associated with shorter survival. Uninvolved tumor-adjacent lung showed the highest T cell clonality, higher than tumor, which suggests more focused antigenic responses in the adjacent lung.

TCR beta CDR3 regions were sequenced from DNA using the immunoSEQ Assay. In the paper's pipeline: T cell density was computed as TCR beta template counts normalized to usable DNA estimated by amplifying housekeeping genes. Richness was estimated with the preseqR package, extrapolating to 400,000 templates for PBMC samples and 120,000 templates for tissue samples. Clonality was taken to be one minus Pielou's evenness. Tissue-enriched TCRs were identified by differential abundance testing using productive amino-acid clonotypes, minimum total count 5 and alpha 0.1. Repertoire overlap between compartments was quantified with the Jaccard Index and Morisita Overlap Index. GLIPH clustered TCR beta CDR3s with public tetramer-defined viral CDR3s; viral motifs required at least three viral sequences plus V-gene enrichment. TCRdb took over this immuneACCESS table, retaining in-frame rearrangements with V and J assigned. Such tables are incomplete; in checked studies, under half of the missing clones stem from an unresolved V gene, and the remainder is unexplained. The DNA gave D and trimming, while V, J and clone size come from that table. The table for this sample lists 30,000 to 40,000 clones; around 80% of them were counted only once. Of the sample, approximately 33% is held by the ten largest clones.

At diagnosis, peripheral blood, uninvolved tumor-adjacent lung and tumor were collected and stored as a combination of fresh-frozen and FFPE material. For TCR repertoire profiling, the blood samples were analyzed as peripheral blood mononuclear cells. The cysteine opens and the phenylalanine closes a CDR3 of 12 amino acids. Only CDR3 DNA remains: 36 bases, in frame from the first base. V was cut back by 0 bases and J by 6 bases, leaving a gap of 4 bases between them. The germline V gene yields SGHAT for CDR1 and FQNNGV for CDR2. In this sample, this clone turned up a few times. The antigen this receptor binds is unknown. Within one base of it there is no much larger clone, and no base qualities were kept.

Source: peripheral blood, taken before any cancer treatment. This TCR was sampled from a male donor at least 60 years old with stage II squamous cell lung carcinoma. The chain employs TRBV11-2 and TRBJ2-3, with no confident D gene call. The CDR3 in this case is CASSLDPDTQYF. The DNA reads as follows: TGTGCCAGCAGCTTAGATCCCGATACGCAGTATTTT.